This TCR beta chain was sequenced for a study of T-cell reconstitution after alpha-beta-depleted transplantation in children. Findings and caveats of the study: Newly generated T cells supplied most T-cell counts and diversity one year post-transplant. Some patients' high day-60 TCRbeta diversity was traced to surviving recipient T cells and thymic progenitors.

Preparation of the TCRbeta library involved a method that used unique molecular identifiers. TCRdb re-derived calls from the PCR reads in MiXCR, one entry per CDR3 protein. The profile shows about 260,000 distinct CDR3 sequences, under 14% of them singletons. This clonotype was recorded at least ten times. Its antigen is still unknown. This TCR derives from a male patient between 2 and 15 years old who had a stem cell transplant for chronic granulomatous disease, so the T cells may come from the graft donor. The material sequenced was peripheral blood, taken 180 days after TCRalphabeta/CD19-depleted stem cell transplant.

The CDR3 coding sequence is TGTGCCAGCAGCTCGACCCAGTACTTC. The encoded protein is CASSSTQYF. The V gene is TRBV5-8, the J gene TRBJ2-5, with D hard to call. Between the trimmed V and J ends, which lost 3 bases and 7 bases, there was a span of 1 base. From germline, CDR1 is SGHTS and CDR2 YDEGEE. CDR3 length: 9 amino acids.